This TCR beta chain came from a study of T-cell memory formation after mild COVID-19. In the case of this clonotype: What it binds is unknown.

Trimming left V 0 bases short and J 5 bases short, with 9 bases between. Germline CDR1 SGHRS, CDR2 YFSETQ. This CDR3 contains 14 residues. Constant-segment primers served in 5'RACE that generated TCR alpha and TCR beta cDNA libraries bearing sample barcodes and UMIs. MiXCR, applied by TCRdb to the 5' RACE reads, yields one record per CDR3 protein. The top ten clones hold around 12% of a sample with 150,000 to 200,000 distinct CDR3 sequences, roughly 31% of them seen once. Broader study findings: Memory cells collected pre-infection included some clones that later responded, suggesting cross-reactive memory joined. CM and EM subsets held most contracting CD4+ clones; EMRA held CD8+ ones. From day 15 to 85, contracting clones were balanced between CD4 and CD8, whereas later expanders leaned toward CD4+.

Input material: PBMCs or a T cell subset sorted from them (not recorded which). The receptor comes from an adult woman who had mild COVID-19 (a few samples of this study predate the infection). Cell type and time point are not known. V is TRBV5-1 and J is TRBJ2-1, with D perhaps matching TRBD1 or TRBD2 (6 bases each). The CDR3 DNA reads as TGCGCCAGCAGCTTGGGGGGGGCGAACAATGAGCAGTTCTTC. Residues: CASSLGGANNEQFF. The entire variable domain, with the rest obtained from reference TRBV5-1 and TRBJ2-1, is as follows: KAGVTQTPRYLIKTRGQQVTLSCSPISGHRSVSWYQQTPGQGLQFLFEYFSETQRNKGNFPGRFSGRQFSNSRSEMNVSTLELGDSALYLCASSLGGANNEQFFGPGTRLTVL.